This T cell receptor (beta chain) was captured by sequencing in a study of neurological immune-mediated disorders. It was from 2 million PBMCs stored at -80 C that the unsorted libraries were obtained. The output of every sequencing run exceeded 180 million TCR-beta sequences, derived from 15-18 subjects. TCRdb recomputed calls from the 5' RACE reads with MiXCR, one row per CDR3 protein. The profile shows fewer than 65,000 distinct CDR3 sequences, roughly 4.4% of them singletons. The CDR3 loop spans 13 amino acids. Germline assignment: CDR1 WSHSY and CDR2 SAAADI. The junction had 7 bases not matched to a gene; V was cut back by 7 bases and J by 4 bases. This clonotype was detected ten times or more.

The chain links TRBV10-2 to TRBJ2-7, with TRBD2 matching 7 bases. The source of this sequence is a man between 50 and 59 years old with multiple sclerosis. The source material was PBMCs. The CDR3 is CASKPPSGYEQYF. Here the CDR3 DNA reads TGCGCCAGCAAGCCGCCTAGCGGTTACGAGCAGTACTTC.